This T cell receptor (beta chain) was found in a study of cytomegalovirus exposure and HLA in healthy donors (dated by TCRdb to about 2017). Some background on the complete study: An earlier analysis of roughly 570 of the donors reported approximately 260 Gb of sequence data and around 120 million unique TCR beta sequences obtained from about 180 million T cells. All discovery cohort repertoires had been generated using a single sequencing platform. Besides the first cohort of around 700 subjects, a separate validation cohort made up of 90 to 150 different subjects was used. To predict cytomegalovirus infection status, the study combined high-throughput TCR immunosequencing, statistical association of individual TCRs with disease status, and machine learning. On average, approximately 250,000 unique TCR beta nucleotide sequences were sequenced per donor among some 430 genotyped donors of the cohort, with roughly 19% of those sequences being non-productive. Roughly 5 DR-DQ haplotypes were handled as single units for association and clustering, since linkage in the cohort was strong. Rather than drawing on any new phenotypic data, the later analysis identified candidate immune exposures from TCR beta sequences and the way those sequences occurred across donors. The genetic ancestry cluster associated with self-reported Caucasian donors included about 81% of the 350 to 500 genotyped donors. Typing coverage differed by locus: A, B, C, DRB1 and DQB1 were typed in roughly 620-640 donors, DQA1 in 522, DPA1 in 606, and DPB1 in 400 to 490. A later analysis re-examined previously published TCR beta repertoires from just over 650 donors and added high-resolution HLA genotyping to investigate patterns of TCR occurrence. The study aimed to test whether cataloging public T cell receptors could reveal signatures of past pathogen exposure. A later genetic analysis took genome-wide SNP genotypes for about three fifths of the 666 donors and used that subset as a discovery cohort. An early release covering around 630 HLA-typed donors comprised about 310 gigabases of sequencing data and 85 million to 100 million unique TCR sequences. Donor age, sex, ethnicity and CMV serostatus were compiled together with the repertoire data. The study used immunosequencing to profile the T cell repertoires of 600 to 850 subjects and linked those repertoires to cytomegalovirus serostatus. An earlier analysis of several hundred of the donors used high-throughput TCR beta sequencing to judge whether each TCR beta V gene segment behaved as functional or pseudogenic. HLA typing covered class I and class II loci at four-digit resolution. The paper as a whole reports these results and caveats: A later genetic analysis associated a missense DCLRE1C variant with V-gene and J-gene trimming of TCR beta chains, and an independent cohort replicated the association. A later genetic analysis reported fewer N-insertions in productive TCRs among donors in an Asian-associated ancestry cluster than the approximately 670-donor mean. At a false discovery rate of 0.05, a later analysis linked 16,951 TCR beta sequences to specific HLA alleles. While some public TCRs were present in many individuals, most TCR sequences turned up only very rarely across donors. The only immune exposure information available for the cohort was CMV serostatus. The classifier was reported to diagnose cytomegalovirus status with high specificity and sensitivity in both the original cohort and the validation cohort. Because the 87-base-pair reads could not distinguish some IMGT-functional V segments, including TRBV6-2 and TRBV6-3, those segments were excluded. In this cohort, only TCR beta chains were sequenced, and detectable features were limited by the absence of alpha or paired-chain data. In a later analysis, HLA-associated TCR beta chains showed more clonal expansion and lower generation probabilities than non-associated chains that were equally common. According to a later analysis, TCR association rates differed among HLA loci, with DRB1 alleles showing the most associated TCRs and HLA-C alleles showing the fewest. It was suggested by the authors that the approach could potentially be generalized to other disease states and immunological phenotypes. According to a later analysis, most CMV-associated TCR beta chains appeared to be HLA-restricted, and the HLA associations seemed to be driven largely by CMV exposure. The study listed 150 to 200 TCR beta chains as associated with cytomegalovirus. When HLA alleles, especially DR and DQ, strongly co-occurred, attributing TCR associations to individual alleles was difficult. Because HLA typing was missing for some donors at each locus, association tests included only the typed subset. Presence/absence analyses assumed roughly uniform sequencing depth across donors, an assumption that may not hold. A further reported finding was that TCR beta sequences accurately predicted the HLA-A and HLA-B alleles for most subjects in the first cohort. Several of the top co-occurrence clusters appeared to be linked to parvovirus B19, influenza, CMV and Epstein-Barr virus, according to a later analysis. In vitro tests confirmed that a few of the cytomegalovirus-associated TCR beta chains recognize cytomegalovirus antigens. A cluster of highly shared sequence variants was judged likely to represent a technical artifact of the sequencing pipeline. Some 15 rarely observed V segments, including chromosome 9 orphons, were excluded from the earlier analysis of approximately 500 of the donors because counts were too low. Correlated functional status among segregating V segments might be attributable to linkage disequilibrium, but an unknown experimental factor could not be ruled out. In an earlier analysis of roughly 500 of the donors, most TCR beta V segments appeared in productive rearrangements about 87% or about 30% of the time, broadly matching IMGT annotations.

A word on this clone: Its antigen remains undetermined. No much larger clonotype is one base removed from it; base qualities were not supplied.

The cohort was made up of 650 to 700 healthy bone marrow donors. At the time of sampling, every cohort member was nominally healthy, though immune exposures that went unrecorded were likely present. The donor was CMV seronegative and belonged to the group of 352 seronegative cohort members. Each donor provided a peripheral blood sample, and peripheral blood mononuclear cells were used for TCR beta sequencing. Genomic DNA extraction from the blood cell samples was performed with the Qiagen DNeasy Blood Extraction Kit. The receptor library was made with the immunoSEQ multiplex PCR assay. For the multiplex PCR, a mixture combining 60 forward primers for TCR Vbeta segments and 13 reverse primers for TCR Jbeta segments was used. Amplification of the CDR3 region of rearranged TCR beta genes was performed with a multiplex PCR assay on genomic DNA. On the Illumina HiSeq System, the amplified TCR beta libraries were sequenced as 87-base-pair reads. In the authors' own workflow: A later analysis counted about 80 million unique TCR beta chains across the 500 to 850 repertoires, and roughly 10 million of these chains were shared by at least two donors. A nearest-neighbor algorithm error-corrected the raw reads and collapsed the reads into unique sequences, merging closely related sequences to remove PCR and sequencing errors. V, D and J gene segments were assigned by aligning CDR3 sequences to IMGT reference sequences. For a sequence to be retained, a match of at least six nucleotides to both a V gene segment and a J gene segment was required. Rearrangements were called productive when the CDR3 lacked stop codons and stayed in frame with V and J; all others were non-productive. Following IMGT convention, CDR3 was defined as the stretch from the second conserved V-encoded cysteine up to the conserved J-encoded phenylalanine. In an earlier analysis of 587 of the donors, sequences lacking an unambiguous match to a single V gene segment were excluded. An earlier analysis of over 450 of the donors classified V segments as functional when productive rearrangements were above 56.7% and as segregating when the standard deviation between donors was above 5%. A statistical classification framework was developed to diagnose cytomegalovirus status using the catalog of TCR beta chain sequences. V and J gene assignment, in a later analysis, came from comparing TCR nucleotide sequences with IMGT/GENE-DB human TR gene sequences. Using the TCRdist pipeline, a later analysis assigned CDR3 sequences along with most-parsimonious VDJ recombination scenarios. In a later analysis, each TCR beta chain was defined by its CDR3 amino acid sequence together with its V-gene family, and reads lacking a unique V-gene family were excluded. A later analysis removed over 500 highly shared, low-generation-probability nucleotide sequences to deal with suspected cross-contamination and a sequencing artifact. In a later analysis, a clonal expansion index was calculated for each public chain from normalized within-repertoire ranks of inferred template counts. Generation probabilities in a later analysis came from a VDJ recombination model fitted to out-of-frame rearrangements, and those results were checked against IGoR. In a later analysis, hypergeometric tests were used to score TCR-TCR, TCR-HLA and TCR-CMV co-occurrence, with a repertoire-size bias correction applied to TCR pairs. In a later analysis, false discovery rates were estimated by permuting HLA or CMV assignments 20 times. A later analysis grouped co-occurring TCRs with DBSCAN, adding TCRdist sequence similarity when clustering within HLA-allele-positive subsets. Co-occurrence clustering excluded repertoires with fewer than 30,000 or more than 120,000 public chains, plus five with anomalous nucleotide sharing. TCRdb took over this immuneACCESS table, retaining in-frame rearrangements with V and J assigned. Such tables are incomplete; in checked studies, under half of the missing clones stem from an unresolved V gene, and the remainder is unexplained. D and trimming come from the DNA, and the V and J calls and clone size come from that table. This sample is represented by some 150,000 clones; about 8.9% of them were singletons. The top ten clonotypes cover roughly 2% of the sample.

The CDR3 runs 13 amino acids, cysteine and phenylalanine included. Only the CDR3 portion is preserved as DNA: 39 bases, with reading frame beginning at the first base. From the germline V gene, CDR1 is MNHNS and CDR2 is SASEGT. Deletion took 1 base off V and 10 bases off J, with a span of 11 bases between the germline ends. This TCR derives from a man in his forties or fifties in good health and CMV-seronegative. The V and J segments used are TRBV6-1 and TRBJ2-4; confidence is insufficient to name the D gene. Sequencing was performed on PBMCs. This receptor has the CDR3 CASSEGRAVIQYF. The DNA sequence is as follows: TGTGCCAGCAGTGAAGGGAGAGCAGTGATTCAGTACTTC.